The 30 T cell receptor beta chains in this list originate from one sample, sequenced in a study of graft-versus-host responses after intestinal transplantation. TCRdb's table, derived via immunoSEQ multiplex PCR, lists solely in-frame clones and lacks some. Here the sample spans 20,000 to 25,000 clones, approximately 40% being singletons. Responders (around 200,000, CFSE-labeled) were co-plated with around 200,000 irradiated, violet-dye-labeled stimulators. The sequencing here drew on alloreactive CD8+ T cells from a mixed lymphocyte reaction culture, taken before transplantation. Subset described: CFSE-low proliferating T cells sorted from roughly six-day pre-transplant mixed lymphocyte reaction (GvH or HvG direction). The origin of the receptors is a human patient who was an organ donor for intestinal transplantation.

This chain links TRBV10-2 with TRBJ1-1; 11 nucleotides align to TRBD1. Unmatched junction bases numbered 10, after V lost 8 bases and J lost 2 bases. Germline V gene data show CDR1 as WSHSY and CDR2 as SAAADI. This CDR3 spans 16 amino acids. Here the CDR3 DNA reads TGCGCCAGCCTCCCCTGGACAGGGGGCTTCAACACTGAAGCTTTCTTT. It translates to CASLPWTGGFNTEAFF.

This sequence joins TRBV6-1 and TRBJ1-1, with a weak D call TRBD1 (5 bases). Trimming took 6 bases from V and 6 from J, leaving 14 bases between them. CDR3 size: 13 residues. Germline assignment: CDR1 MNHNS and CDR2 SASEGT. The CDR3 DNA is TGTGCCAGCAGCCCAGGTGAGGGGCCTGAAGCTTTCTTT. Amino acids: CASSPGEGPEAFF.

A few counts support this clone. V gene TRBV6-5 combines with J gene TRBJ1-2; 9 nucleotides line up with TRBD1. From germline, CDR1 is MNHEY and CDR2 SVGAGI. This CDR3 is built from 13 residues. V gave up 5 bases and J gave up 4 bases; unmatched junction bases: 2. CDR3 sequence (DNA): TGTGCCAGCAGTGTGGACAGGGGCTATGGCTACACCTTC. Its protein product is CASSVDRGYGYTF.

CDR3 in DNA: TGTGCCAGCAGTCCTCCCGAGGGGCAGCCGTACTACGAGCAGTACTTC. Translated: CASSPPEGQPYYEQYF. The gene calls are TRBV28 and TRBJ2-7; D is perhaps TRBD1 or TRBD2 (5 bases each). V was cut by 5 bases and J by 3 bases, with 20 bases left in between. The CDR3 length is 16 residues. Germline V gene sequence: CDR1 MDHEN, CDR2 SYDVKM.

V gene TRBV27 combines with J gene TRBJ2-3; 8 nucleotides match TRBD1. The CDR3 covers 14 residues. Germline trimming cut 3 bases from V and 3 bases from J; bases unmatched to any gene: 2. Germline CDR1 is MNHEY and CDR2 is SMNVEV (reference sequence). CDR3 nucleotide sequence: TGTGCCAGCAGTTTCTACAGGGGGACAGATACGCAGTATTTT. Amino acid sequence: CASSFYRGTDTQYF.

This clone has more than one count but fewer than ten. The chain couples TRBV13 to TRBJ2-7, with no clear D. The V and J ends lost 1 base and 1 base respectively, with 11 bases between them. There are 15 residues in the CDR3. CDR1 and CDR2 (germline): PRHDT, FYEKMQ (reference sequence). The CDR3 spells CASSLVGSGSYEQYF. Written as DNA, the CDR3 is TGTGCCAGCAGCTTAGTGGGGTCAGGTTCCTACGAGCAGTACTTC.

This chain connects TRBV7-9 to TRBJ2-1; 9 nucleotides match TRBD1. J gave up 7 bases and V 4 bases, and 5 bases lay outside the gene matches. The CDR3 extends over 14 amino acids. The germline V gene encodes CDR1 SEHNR and CDR2 FQNEAQ (reference sequence). Written as DNA, the CDR3 is TGTGCCAGCAGCTCACCGGGACAGGGAAATGAGCAGTTCTTC. Translating gives CASSSPGQGNEQFF.

This clone was picked up one time. This rearrangement joins TRBV4-1 to TRBJ2-3; D may be TRBD2 (5 bases). V shed 0 bases and J shed 2 bases, with 9 bases lying between them. Germline V gene sequence: CDR1 MGHRA, CDR2 YSYEKL. The CDR3 length is 15 residues. CDR3 sequence reads: CASSQEDYHTDTQYF. The CDR3 DNA is TGCGCCAGCAGCCAAGAAGACTACCACACAGATACGCAGTATTTT.

This clone was picked up a small number of times. CDR3 protein: CASSLSGMGSYEQYF. For the CDR3, the DNA is TGTGCCAGCAGCTTGAGCGGGATGGGGTCCTACGAGCAGTACTTC. The chain joins TRBV5-4 to TRBJ2-7; 7 nucleotides line up with TRBD2. V was pared by 1 base and J by 1 base, with 5 bases of the junction left unmatched. CDR1 SGHNT and CDR2 YYREEE come from the germline V gene (reference sequence). The CDR3 has 15 amino acids.

The chain recombines TRBV28 with TRBJ1-3, with D uncertain. CDR3 length equals 14 residues. The germline V gene encodes CDR1 MDHEN and CDR2 SYDVKM. The V end was cut by 1 base, the J end by 0 bases, with 4 bases between. The CDR3 nucleotides are TGTGCCAGCAGTTTATACGGCTCTGGAAACACCATATATTTT. Translating it yields CASSLYGSGNTIYF. The full variable domain, completed using reference TRBV28 and TRBJ1-3, is DVKVTQSSRYLVKRTGEKVFLECVQDMDHENMFWYRQDPGLGLRLIYFSYDVKMKEKGDIPEGYSVSREKKERFSLILESASTNQTSMYLCASSLYGSGNTIYFGEGSWLTVV.

The chain is built from TRBV7-2 and TRBJ2-5; D possibly corresponds to TRBD1 (5 bases). With the DNA end fitting TRBJ2-7 better, the J assignment may be wrong. The germline V gene has CDR1 SGHTA and CDR2 FQGNSA. This CDR3 comprises 14 residues. The CDR3, as DNA: TGTGCCAGCAGCTTTGCCCCAGGGACCTACGAGCAGTACTTC. Translated: CASSFAPGTYEQYF.

This clone was counted between two and nine times. The V call is TRBV9, the J call TRBJ2-2; unclear D gene. The V gene's germline CDR1 is SGDLS and CDR2 YYNGEE. This CDR3 is 14 amino acids long. Trimming left V 0 bases short and J 3 bases short, with 6 bases between. The CDR3 DNA reads TGTGCCAGCAGCGTAGGCGGCGACACCGGGGAGCTGTTTTTT. This translates into CASSVGGDTGELFF.

The chain is built from TRBV5-6 and TRBJ2-7, with D unresolved. V was cut by 1 base and J by 3 bases, with 2 bases left in between. The CDR3 spans 11 residues. CDR1 SGHDT and CDR2 YYEEEE come from the germline V gene. Written as DNA, the CDR3 is TGTGCCAGCAGCTTGAACTACGAGCAGTACTTC. Encoded protein: CASSLNYEQYF. The full variable domain, completed using reference TRBV5-6 and TRBJ2-7, is DAGVTQSPTHLIKTRGQQVTLRCSPKSGHDTVSWYQQALGQGPQFIFQYYEEEERQRGNFPDRFSGHQFPNYSSELNVNALLLGDSALYLCASSLNYEQYFGPGTRLTVT.

The rearrangement links TRBV6-1 to TRBJ2-3, with 13 positions matching TRBD2. Germline V CDR1 and CDR2: MNHNS, SASEGT. V dropped 4 bases and J dropped 10; count of bases not matched to a gene: 5. This CDR3 comprises 14 residues. CDR3 in amino acids: CASSGTSGSIAQYF. CDR3 coding DNA: TGTGCCAGCAGTGGGACTAGCGGGAGTATCGCGCAGTATTTT.

The chain links TRBV14 to TRBJ2-1; 7 bases are shared with TRBD2. This CDR3 contains 16 residues. The germline V gene encodes CDR1 SGHDN and CDR2 FVKESK. The J segment lost 3 bases and the V segment lost 4 bases, leaving 9 bases of the junction unmatched. The CDR3 DNA reads TGTGCCAGCAGCCCAACTGGAGCGGGGATCTACAATGAGCAGTTCTTC. Translating gives CASSPTGAGIYNEQFF.

This clone was found a few times. CDR3 loop: CASSQVFGRNQPQHF. The CDR3 DNA is TGCGCCAGCAGCCAAGTTTTCGGCAGGAATCAGCCCCAGCATTTT. The chain has TRBV4-3 and TRBJ1-5; D is ambiguous. Germline values: CDR1 LGHNA, CDR2 YSLEER. The CDR3 totals 15 residues. V lost 1 base, J lost 4 bases, and 11 bases lay in between.

This chain connects TRBV25-1 to TRBJ2-7; 9 bases map to TRBD1. This CDR3 is built from 15 residues. The junction had 6 bases not matched to a gene; V was cut back by 4 bases and J by 2 bases. Germline loops: CDR1 MGHDK, CDR2 SYGVNS. CDR3 sequence reads: CASSGRDRETYEQYF. CDR3 sequence (DNA): TGTGCCAGCAGTGGGAGGGACAGGGAAACCTACGAGCAGTACTTC.

The CDR3 here is CASSKEQGAKRQPQHF. As DNA, the CDR3 is TGTGCCAGCAGCAAAGAACAGGGGGCAAAACGGCAGCCCCAGCATTTT. V and J are TRBV7-2 and TRBJ1-5, with 9 bases that match TRBD1. Germline-derived CDR1 and CDR2 are SGHTA and FQGNSA. Trimming cost V 5 bases and J 7 bases; bases outside gene matches: 12. The CDR3 totals 16 residues.

The chain's CDR3 is CASSVGVVSEQYF. The DNA of the CDR3 is TGTGCCAGCAGCGTAGGGGTTGTGAGCGAGCAGTACTTC. This chain uses TRBV9 with TRBJ2-7; D is uncertain. Trimming cost V 0 bases and J 6 bases, with 10 bases left between them. The CDR3 covers 13 residues. Germline V lookup: CDR1 SGDLS, CDR2 YYNGEE.

This rearrangement joins TRBV30 to TRBJ1-1; the D gene is possibly TRBD1 (5 bases). The CDR3 length is 15 residues. CDR1 and CDR2 (germline): GTSNPN, SVGIG (reference sequence). Trimming cost V 3 bases and J 0 bases, with 14 bases left between them. The CDR3 is CAWRGGSGMNTEAFF. The CDR3 bases are TGTGCCTGGAGGGGGGGTTCCGGCATGAACACTGAAGCTTTCTTT.

This sequence joins TRBV6-1 and TRBJ1-1; D is ambiguous. The CDR3 has 15 amino acids. V was pared by 3 bases and J by 1 base, with 12 bases between. Per germline, CDR1 MNHNS and CDR2 SASEGT. For the CDR3, the DNA is TGTGCCAGCAGTGAGGGGTGGGCCCCGAACACTGAAGCTTTCTTT. Its translation: CASSEGWAPNTEAFF.

V and J are TRBV19 and TRBJ2-1; 11 bases line up with TRBD2. The CDR3 has 15 amino acids. V was pared by 1 base and J by 5 bases, with 1 base of the junction left unmatched. Germline loops: CDR1 LNHDA, CDR2 SQIVND (reference sequence). The CDR3 reads CASSIGLAGNNEQFF. The CDR3 bases are TGTGCCAGTAGTATAGGACTAGCGGGAAACAATGAGCAGTTCTTC.

The chain employs TRBV29-1 and TRBJ2-3; tentative D call: TRBD1 (6 bases). V lost 2 bases, J lost 4 bases, and 22 bases lay in between. In germline, CDR1 is SQVTM, CDR2 ANQGSEA. The CDR3 has 17 amino acids. CDR3 region: CSVESPQLGQPPDTQYF. The CDR3 DNA follows: TGCAGCGTTGAAAGCCCTCAACTCGGACAGCCCCCAGATACGCAGTATTTT.

The J gene is TRBJ2-7, the V gene TRBV7-6, with 9 bases fitting TRBD2. J lost 3 bases, V lost 3 bases, and 6 bases had no gene match. CDR3 length: 15 residues. The germline V gene has CDR1 SGHVS and CDR2 FNYEAQ. The DNA of the CDR3 is TGTGCCAGCAGCTTGGTTAGCGGGAGCGGCTACGAGCAGTACTTC. Translated, it gives CASSLVSGSGYEQYF.

This clone turned up a few times. The chain joins TRBV28 to TRBJ1-3; D unresolved. V was trimmed by 10 bases and J by 0 bases, leaving 10 bases between them. The CDR3 is 13 residues long. The V gene's germline CDR1 is MDHEN and CDR2 SYDVKM. The CDR3 region is CATKPRSGNTIYF. Written as DNA, the CDR3 is TGTGCCACGAAACCCCGCTCTGGAAACACCATATATTTT.

Only a few counts were recorded for this clone. The chain recombines TRBV6-1 with TRBJ1-5; 7 bases map to TRBD1. Trimming cost V 7 bases and J 5 bases; bases outside gene matches: 11. This CDR3 contains 15 residues. Germline CDR1 reads MNHNS; CDR2 reads SASEGT. The CDR3 here is CASTLRQGGDQPQHF. The CDR3 DNA reads TGTGCCAGCACCCTAAGGCAGGGGGGGGATCAGCCCCAGCATTTT.

This chain connects TRBV6-1 to TRBJ2-7; D could derive from TRBD1 or TRBD2 (6 bases each). This CDR3 has 14 amino acids. V was pared by 4 bases and J by 4 bases, with 14 bases between. Germline V gene lookup returns CDR1 MNHNS and CDR2 SASEGT. The CDR3 protein is CASSGVGGLYEQYF. CDR3 DNA sequence: TGTGCCAGCAGTGGGGTAGGGGGGCTGTACGAGCAGTACTTC.

The chain employs TRBV30 and TRBJ2-1; weak D call: TRBD2 (5 bases). The germline V and J ends were trimmed by 4 bases and 16 bases, with 20 bases remaining between them. The CDR3 spans 12 residues. Germline lookup yields CDR1 GTSNPN and CDR2 SVGIG (reference sequence). This chain's CDR3 is CAWKSLGGQCFF. The CDR3 DNA reads as TGTGCCTGGAAATCCCTAGGCGGGCAATGTTTCTTC.

V is TRBV6-6 and J is TRBJ2-1; no clear D. Germline CDR1 reads MNHNY; CDR2 reads SVGAGI (reference sequence). With 4 bases removed from V and 5 bases from J, the gap between germline ends came to 15 bases. This CDR3 is 15 amino acids long. The CDR3 protein is CASSWLAAQNNEQFF. The CDR3, as DNA: TGTGCCAGCAGTTGGTTGGCAGCCCAGAACAATGAGCAGTTCTTC.

This clone has a handful of counts. The chain combines TRBV21-1 with TRBJ2-7; the table's D gene call, TRBD2, was not cross checked with the DNA. TRBV21-1 is a pseudogene segment. The CDR3 is 15 amino acids. In nucleotides, the CDR3 is TGTGCCAGCAGCAAACGATGGACTACGGCCTACGAGCAGTACTTC. Its protein product is CASSKRWTTAYEQYF.